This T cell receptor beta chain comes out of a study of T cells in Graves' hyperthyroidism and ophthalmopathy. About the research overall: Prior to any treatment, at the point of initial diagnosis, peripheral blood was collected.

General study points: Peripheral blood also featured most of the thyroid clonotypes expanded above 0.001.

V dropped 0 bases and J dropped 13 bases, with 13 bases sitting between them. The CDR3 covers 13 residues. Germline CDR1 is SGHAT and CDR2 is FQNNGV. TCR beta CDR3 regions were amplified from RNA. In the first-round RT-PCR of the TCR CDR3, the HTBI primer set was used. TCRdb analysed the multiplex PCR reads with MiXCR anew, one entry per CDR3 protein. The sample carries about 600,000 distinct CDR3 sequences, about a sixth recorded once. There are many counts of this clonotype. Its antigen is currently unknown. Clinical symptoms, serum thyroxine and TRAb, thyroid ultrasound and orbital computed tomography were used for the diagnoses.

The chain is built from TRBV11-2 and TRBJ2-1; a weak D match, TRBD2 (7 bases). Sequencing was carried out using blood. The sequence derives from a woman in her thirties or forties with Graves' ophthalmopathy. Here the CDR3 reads CASSLDRGAHQFF. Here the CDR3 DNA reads TGTGCCAGCAGCTTAGATCGGGGGGCTCACCAGTTCTTC.